This TCR beta chain was identified during a study of Graves' ophthalmopathy and Graves' hyperthyroidism (dated by TCRdb to 2017 to 2018). Study-level background: Peripheral blood was collected before any treatment was given, at the time of initial diagnosis. The independent validation cohort included approximately 19 hyperthyroidism patients plus 17 patients who later progressed from hyperthyroidism to ophthalmopathy. The roughly 94 discovery patients were randomly split 7:3 into training and test sets. To tell Graves' ophthalmopathy apart from Graves' hyperthyroidism, and to predict which patients would progress to ophthalmopathy, the study relied on TCR beta repertoire signatures. In total, around 130 blood samples were TCR-sequenced: under 45 ophthalmopathy, approximately 80 hyperthyroidism and 17 hyperthyroidism-to-ophthalmopathy patients. To explore V-J signatures that separate ophthalmopathy from hyperthyroidism, a discovery set of about 100 patients was enrolled, consisting of 40 to 45 with ophthalmopathy and some 59 with stable hyperthyroidism. After sampling, hyperthyroidism patients received methimazole starting at 30 mg daily, and ophthalmopathy patients received high-dose intravenous methylprednisolone. In roughly six hyperthyroidism patients, the T-cell repertoires found in thyroid tissue were compared with those found in blood. The study at large found these results: In cross-validation, the 13-signature model distinguished ophthalmopathy from stable hyperthyroidism with almost 90% sensitivity and around 82% specificity, and in the test set the corresponding values were roughly 80% and 76%. Most of the expanded thyroid clonotypes with a frequency above 0.001 were also detected in blood, and it was suggested that the thyroid immune response may be reflected by blood repertoires. In validation, the model predicted ophthalmopathy progression with about 64% sensitivity and about 77% specificity; 12 predicted patients were CT-confirmed with GO in a median of approximately six months. Sample size was not statistically predetermined, and group allocation was not concealed from the investigators.

The CDR3 runs 15 amino acids, cysteine and phenylalanine included. Only CDR3 DNA remains: 45 bases, in frame from the first base. The CDR1 and CDR2 encoded by the germline V gene (reference sequence) are GTSNPN and SVGIG. The V end loses 0 bases and the J end loses 1 base, and a stretch of 12 bases separates them. For repertoire sequencing, TCR beta CDR3 regions were amplified from RNA transcripts. The first round of RT-PCR was done with HTBI primers and the Qiagen OneStep RT-PCR kit, and was followed by a second round of multiplex PCR, then size selection and purification. Libraries were sequenced on an Illumina HiSeq2000 using paired-end 100 bp reads. As for the original processing: SOAPnuke was used to process the reads, throwing out any read that had adapters, had uncalled bases, had a mean Phred below 15, or lacked an exact constant-primer or identifier match. COPE v1.2.5 was used to merge the high-quality paired reads. Clonotypes were defined as unique nucleotide sequences and were aligned to IMGT TRB V, D and J references using MiTCR v1.1. Only V-J combinations with frequency above 0.0001 were analysed, covering 99% to 99.2% of repertoires. For each V-J combination, a TCR clonal expansion and chaos score was defined as the ratio of F50 clonal expansion to chaos observed in the TCRdist matrix. Welch's t-statistics and random forest were used to reduce the features to 10 to 15 V-J combinations, which were then used as input to a naive Bayes classifier. The Morisita-Horn index was used to measure how similar the thyroid and blood repertoires were. The public sequencing data were trimmed at Q25 with fastp and processed into clonotypes with MiXCR by TCRdb, which kept only in-frame beta chains. Here each entry gathers all rows of one CDR3 protein and keeps the most common genes and DNA. The V and J calls follow TCRdb's processing rather than the paper's. This sample has nearly 400,000 distinct CDR3 sequences in its table, and around 16% of those were observed once. The ten largest make up about 1.4% of the sample.

Ophthalmopathy patients were characterized by moderately to severely active disease, a Clinical Activity Score of at least 3, a NOSPECS grade of at least 4, and a disease duration under 3 months. Patients with other autoimmune diseases, uncontrolled infections, pregnancy or lactation were excluded. Clinical symptoms, serum thyroxine, TRAb, thyroid ultrasound and orbital computed tomography formed the basis of the diagnosis. Using Ficoll-Paque density gradient centrifugation, PBMCs were isolated from about 10 ml of fresh peripheral blood. Trizol reagent was used to extract the total RNA, and its quality was then checked on an Agilent 2100 Bioanalyzer. Many counts were recorded for this clonotype. The clone's antigen remains unknown. The record has no base qualities; no much larger clone is one base away.

This sequence uses TRBV30 and TRBJ1-1; the D gene cannot be named for sure. Sequenced: peripheral blood. This TCR derives from a woman aged 18-35 years with Graves' ophthalmopathy. Donor details come from another sample of the same person, matched by shared clones. The CDR3 protein: CAWSVRLGGNTEAFF. DNA sequence: TGTGCCTGGAGTGTGAGGCTCGGCGGGAACACTGAAGCTTTCTTT.